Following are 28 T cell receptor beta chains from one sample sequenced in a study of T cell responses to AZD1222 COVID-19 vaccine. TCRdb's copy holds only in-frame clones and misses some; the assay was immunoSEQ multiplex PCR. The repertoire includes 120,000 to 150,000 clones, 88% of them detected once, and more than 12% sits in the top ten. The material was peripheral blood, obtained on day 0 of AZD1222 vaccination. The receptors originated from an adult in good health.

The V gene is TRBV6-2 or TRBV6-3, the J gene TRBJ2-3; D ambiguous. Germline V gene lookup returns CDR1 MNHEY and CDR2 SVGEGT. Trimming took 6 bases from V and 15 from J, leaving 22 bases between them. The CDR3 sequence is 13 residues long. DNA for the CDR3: TGTGCCAGCAGCCCCGTGGTCGGCAGAGGCGGTTATTTT. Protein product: CASSPVVGRGGYF.

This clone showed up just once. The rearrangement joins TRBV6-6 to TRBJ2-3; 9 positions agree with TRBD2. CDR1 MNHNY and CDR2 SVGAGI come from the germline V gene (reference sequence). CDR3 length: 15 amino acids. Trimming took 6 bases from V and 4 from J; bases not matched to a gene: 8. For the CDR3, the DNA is TGTGCCAGCAGGGCTGCGGGGGGGCAGGCAGATACGCAGTATTTT. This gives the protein CASRAAGGQADTQYF.

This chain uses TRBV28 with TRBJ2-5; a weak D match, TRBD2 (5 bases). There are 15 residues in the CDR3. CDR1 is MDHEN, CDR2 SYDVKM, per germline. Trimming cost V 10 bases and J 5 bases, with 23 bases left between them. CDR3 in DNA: TGTGCCAACAACGTAGGGCTAGCACTTTGGGAGACCCAGTACTTC. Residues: CANNVGLALWETQYF.

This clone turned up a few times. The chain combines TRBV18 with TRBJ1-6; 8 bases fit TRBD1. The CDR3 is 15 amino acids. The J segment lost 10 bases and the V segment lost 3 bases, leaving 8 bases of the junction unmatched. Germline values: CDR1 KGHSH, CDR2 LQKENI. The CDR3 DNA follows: TGTGCCAGCTCACCGACAGGGGTCGCGGCCTCACCCCTCCACTTT. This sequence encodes CASSPTGVAASPLHF.

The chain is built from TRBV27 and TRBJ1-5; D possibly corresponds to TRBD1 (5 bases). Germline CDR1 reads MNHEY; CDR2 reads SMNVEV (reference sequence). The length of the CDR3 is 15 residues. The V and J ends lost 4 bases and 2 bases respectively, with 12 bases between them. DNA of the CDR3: TGTGCCAGCAGTTCCGAGGGGCGAGGCAATCAGCCCCAGCATTTT. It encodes CASSSEGRGNQPQHF.

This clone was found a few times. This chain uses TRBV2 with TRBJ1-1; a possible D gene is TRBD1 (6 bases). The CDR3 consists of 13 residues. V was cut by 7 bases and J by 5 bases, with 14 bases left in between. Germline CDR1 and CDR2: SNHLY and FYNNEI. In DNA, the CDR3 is TGTGCCAGCACTCAGGGGTACAGAACTGAAGCTTTCTTT. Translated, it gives CASTQGYRTEAFF.

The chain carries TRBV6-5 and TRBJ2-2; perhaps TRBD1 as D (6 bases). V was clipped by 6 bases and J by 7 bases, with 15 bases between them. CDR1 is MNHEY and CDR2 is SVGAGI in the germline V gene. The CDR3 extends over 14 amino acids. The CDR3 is CASRSQGTNGELFF. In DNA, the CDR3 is TGTGCCAGCAGGTCACAGGGAACGAACGGGGAGCTGTTTTTT.

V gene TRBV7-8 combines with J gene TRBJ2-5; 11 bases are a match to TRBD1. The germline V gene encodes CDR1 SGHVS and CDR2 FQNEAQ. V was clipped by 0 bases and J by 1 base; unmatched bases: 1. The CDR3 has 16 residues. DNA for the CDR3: TGTGCCAGCAGCTTAGCTGGGACAGGGGGCCAAGAGACCCAGTACTTC. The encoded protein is CASSLAGTGGQETQYF.

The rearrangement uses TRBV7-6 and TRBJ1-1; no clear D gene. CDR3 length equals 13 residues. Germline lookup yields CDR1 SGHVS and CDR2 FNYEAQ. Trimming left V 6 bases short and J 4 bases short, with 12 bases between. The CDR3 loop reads CASSDVRGTEAFF. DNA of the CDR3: TGTGCCAGCAGTGATGTCCGGGGCACTGAAGCTTTCTTT.

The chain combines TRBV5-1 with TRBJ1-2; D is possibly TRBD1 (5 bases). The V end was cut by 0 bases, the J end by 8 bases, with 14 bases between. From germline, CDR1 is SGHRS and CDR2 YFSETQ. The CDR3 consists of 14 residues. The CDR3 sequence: CASSLAAGNGGYTF. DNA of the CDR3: TGCGCCAGCAGCTTGGCCGCAGGGAACGGGGGCTACACCTTC.

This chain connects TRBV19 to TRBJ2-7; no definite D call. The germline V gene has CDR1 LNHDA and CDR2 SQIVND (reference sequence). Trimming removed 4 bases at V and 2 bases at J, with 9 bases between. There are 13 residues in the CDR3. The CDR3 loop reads CASSKRTPYEQYF. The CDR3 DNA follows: TGTGCCAGTAGTAAGAGAACCCCCTACGAGCAGTACTTC.

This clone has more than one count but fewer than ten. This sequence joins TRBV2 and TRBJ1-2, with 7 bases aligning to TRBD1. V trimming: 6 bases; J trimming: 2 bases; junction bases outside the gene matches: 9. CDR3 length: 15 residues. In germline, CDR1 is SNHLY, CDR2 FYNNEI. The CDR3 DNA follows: TGTGCCAGCAGATCCGGGACAGTGACAAACTATGGCTACACCTTC. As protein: CASRSGTVTNYGYTF.

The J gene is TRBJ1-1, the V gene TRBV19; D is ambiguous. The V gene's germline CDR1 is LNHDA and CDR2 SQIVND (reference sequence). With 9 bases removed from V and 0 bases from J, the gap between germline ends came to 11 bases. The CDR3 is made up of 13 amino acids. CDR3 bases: TGTGCCAGCTCTACAGTCTTGAACACTGAAGCTTTCTTT. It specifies CASSTVLNTEAFF.

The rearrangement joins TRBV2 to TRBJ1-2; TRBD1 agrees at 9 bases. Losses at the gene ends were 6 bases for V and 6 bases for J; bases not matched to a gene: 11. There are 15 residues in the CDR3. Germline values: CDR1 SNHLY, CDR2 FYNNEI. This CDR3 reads CASSLDGTGSHGYTF. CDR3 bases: TGTGCCAGCAGCCTCGACGGGACAGGGTCGCATGGCTACACCTTC.

This chain's CDR3 is CASSSPGQGPIHEQYF. CDR3 sequence (DNA): TGTGCCAGCTCATCCCCGGGACAGGGGCCTATTCACGAGCAGTACTTC. The chain employs TRBV18 and TRBJ2-7, with 10 bases that match TRBD1. CDR3 length: 16 amino acids. V was pared by 5 bases and J by 5 bases, with 12 bases of the junction left unmatched. CDR1 and CDR2 from the germline V gene are KGHSH and LQKENI.

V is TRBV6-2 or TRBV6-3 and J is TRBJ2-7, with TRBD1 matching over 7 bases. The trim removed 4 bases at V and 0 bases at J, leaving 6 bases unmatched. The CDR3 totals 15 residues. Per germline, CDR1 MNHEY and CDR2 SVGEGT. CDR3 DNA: TGTGCCAGCAGTTTCTCACAGGGGTCCTCCTACGAGCAGTACTTC. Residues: CASSFSQGSSYEQYF.

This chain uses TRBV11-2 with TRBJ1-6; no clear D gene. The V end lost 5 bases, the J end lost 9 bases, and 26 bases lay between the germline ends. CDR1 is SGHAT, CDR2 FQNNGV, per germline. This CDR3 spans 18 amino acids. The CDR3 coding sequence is TGTGCCAGCAGCCCCCGCCGACACCCATCCAGTTTTGGTTCACCCCTCCACTTT. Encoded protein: CASSPRRHPSSFGSPLHF. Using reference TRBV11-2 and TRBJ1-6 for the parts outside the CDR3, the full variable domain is EAGVAQSPRYKIIEKRQSVAFWCNPISGHATLYWYQQILGQGPKLLIQFQNNGVVDDSQLPKDRFSAERLKGVDSTLKIQPAKLEDSAVYLCASSPRRHPSSFGSPLHFGNGTRLTVT.

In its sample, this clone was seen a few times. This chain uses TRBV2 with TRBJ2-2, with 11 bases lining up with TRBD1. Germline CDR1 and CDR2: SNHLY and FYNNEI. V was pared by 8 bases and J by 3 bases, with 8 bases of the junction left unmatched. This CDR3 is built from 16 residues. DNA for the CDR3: TGTGCCAGCGGAGCCCCGGGACAGGGGGACACCGGGGAGCTGTTTTTT. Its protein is CASGAPGQGDTGELFF. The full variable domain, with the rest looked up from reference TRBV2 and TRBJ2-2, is EPEVTQTPSHQVTQMGQEVILRCVPISNHLYFYWYRQILGQKVEFLVSFYNNEISEKSEIFDDQFSVERPDGSNFTLKIRSTKLEDSAMYFCASGAPGQGDTGELFFGEGSRLTVL.

The CDR3 sequence: CASGGRQDGYTF. As DNA, the CDR3 is TGTGCCAGCGGAGGTCGACAGGATGGCTACACCTTC. The V call is TRBV9, the J call TRBJ1-2; perhaps TRBD1 as D (6 bases). This CDR3 has 12 amino acids. Trimming pared 7 bases from V and 6 bases from J, leaving 13 bases between. The germline CDR1 and CDR2 sequences are SGDLS and YYNGEE. Looking up the rest from reference TRBV9 and TRBJ1-2 gives the full variable domain: DSGVTQTPKHLITATGQRVTLRCSPRSGDLSVYWYQQSLDQGLQFLIQYYNGEERAKGNILERFSAQQFPDLHSELNLSSLELGDSALYFCASGGRQDGYTFGSGTRLTVV.

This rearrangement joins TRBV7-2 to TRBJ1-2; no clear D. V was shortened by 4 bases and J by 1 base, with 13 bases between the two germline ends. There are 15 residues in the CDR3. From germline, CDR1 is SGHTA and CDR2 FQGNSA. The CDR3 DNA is TGTGCCAGCAGCTCTGGGCCCGACGATAACTATGGCTACACCTTC. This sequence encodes CASSSGPDDNYGYTF.

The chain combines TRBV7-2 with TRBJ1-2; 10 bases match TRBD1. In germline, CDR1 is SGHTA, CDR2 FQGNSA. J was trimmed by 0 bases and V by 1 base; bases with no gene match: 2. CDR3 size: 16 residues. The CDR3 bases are TGTGCCAGCAGCTTAGTAGGACAGGGGGCTAACTATGGCTACACCTTC. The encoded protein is CASSLVGQGANYGYTF.

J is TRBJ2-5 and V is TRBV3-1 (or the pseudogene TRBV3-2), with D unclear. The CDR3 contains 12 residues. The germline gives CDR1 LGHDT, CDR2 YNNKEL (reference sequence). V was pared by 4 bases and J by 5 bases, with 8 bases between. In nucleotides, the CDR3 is TGTGCCAGCAGCCCCCGGTTCGAGACCCAGTACTTC. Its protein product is CASSPRFETQYF.

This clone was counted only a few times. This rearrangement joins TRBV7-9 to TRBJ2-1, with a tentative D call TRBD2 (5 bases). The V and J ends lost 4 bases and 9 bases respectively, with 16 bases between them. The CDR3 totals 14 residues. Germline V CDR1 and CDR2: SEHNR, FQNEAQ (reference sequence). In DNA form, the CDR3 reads TGTGCCAGCAGCTCTTATGGAAACGAGGGTGAGCAGTTCTTC. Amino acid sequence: CASSSYGNEGEQFF.

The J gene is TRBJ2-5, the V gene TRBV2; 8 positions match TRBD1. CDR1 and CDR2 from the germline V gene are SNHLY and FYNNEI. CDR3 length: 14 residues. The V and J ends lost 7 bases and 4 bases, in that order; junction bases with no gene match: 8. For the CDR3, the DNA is TGTGCCAGCAATCGACAGGGGTCGGGAGAGACCCAGTACTTC. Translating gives CASNRQGSGETQYF.

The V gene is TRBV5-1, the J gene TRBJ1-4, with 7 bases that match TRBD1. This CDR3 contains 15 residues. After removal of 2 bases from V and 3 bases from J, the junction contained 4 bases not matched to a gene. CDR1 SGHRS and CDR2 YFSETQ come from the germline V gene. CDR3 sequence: CASSFQGQSNEKLFF. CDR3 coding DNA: TGCGCCAGCAGCTTCCAGGGACAGTCTAATGAAAAACTGTTTTTT. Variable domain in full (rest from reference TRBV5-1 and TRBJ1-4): KAGVTQTPRYLIKTRGQQVTLSCSPISGHRSVSWYQQTPGQGLQFLFEYFSETQRNKGNFPGRFSGRQFSNSRSEMNVSTLELGDSALYLCASSFQGQSNEKLFFGSGTQLSVL.

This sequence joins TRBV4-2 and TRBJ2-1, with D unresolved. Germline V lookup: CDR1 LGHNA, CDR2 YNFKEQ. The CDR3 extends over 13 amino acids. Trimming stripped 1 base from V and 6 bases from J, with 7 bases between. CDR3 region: CASSQGAANEQFF. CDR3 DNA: TGTGCCAGCAGCCAAGGGGCCGCCAATGAGCAGTTCTTC.

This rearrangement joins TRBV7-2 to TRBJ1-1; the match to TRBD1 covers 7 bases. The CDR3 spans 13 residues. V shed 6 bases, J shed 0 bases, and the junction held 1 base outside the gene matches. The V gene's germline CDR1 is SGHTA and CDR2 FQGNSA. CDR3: CASRGQLNTEAFF. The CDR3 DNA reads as TGTGCCAGCAGGGGACAGCTGAACACTGAAGCTTTCTTT. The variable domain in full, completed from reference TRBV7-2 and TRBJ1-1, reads GAGVSQSPSNKVTEKGKDVELRCDPISGHTALYWYRQSLGQGLEFLIYFQGNSAPDKSGLPSDRFSAERTGGSVSTLTIQRTQQEDSAVYLCASRGQLNTEAFFGQGTRLTVV.

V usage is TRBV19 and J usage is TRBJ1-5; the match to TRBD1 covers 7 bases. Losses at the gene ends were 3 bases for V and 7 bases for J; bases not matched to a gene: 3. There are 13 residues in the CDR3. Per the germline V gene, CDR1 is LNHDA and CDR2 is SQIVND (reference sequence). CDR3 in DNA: TGTGCCAGTAGTATCAACAGGGGCCAGCCCCAGCATTTT. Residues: CASSINRGQPQHF.